This T cell receptor beta chain was recovered during a study of T cell responses to AZD1222 COVID-19 vaccine. For this clone: Its antigen is as yet unknown.

Produced via immunoSEQ multiplex PCR; TCRdb's table is partial and in-frame only. The data contain tens of thousands of clones, 88% of them singletons. Trimming shortened V by 4 bases and J by 0 bases, and 11 bases separated the two germline ends. The germline CDR1 and CDR2 sequences are LGHNA and YSLEER. The CDR3 has 15 amino acids. Overall study findings and caveats: Across the whole spike, CD4 TCRs peaked at regions 160-218 and 743-854. After the peak T cell response, and only then, were repertoires sampled. The donor cohort was predominantly white British with a female majority, and clonal diversity may have been underestimated. Compared with day 0, the breadth and depth of the Spike-specific TCR repertoire rose significantly after two doses of AZD1222.

The clonotype was recovered from an adult in good health. The V gene is TRBV4-3, the J gene TRBJ2-3; a weak D match, TRBD1 (6 bases). The input for sequencing was peripheral blood, taken on day 0 of MenACWY control vaccination. CDR3 sequence reads: CASSPYRESTDTQYF. The CDR3 bases are TGCGCCAGCAGCCCTTACAGGGAGAGCACAGATACGCAGTATTTT.